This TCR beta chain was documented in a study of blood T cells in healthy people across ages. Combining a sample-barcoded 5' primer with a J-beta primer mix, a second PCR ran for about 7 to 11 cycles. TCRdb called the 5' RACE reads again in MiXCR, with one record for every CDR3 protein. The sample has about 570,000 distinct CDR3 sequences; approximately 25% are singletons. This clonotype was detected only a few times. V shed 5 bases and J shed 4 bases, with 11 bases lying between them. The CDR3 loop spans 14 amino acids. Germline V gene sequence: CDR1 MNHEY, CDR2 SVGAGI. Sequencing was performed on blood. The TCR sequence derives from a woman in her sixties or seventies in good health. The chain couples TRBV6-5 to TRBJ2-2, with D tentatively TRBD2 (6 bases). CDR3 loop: CASSPDGGTGELFF. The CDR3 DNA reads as TGTGCCAGCAGTCCCGACGGGGGCACCGGGGAGCTGTTTTTT.